The text below deals with one TCR beta chain. There are 14 residues in the CDR3. The V and J ends lost 5 bases and 7 bases respectively, with 14 bases between them. CDR1 is SGHVS and CDR2 is FQNEAQ in the germline V gene. TCRdb's copy holds only in-frame clones and misses some; the assay was immunoSEQ multiplex PCR. The repertoire has tens of thousands of clones, approximately 87% of them found once; the top ten carry 3.1%. The sample originates from a study of OX40 agonist ivuxolimab in advanced cancers. The starting material was CD4+ or CD8+ T cells sorted from blood, obtained in a trial of the OX40 agonist ivuxolimab. This TCR was recovered from an adult with an advanced solid tumor such as melanoma, head and neck, liver or kidney cancer. The chain combines TRBV7-8 with TRBJ1-4; D remains ambiguous. The CDR3 reads CASSPRLEGEKLFF. The CDR3 nucleotides are TGTGCCAGCAGCCCCAGACTCGAAGGTGAAAAACTGTTTTTT.